One T cell receptor beta chain is described in this entry. This record comes from a study of T cell changes during pregnancy in multiple sclerosis. The repertoire was sequenced with immunoSEQ multiplex PCR; TCRdb's copy has only in-frame clones and lacks some. The top ten hold 1.5% to 2% of the sample, which has roughly 90,000 clones, around 90% seen once. Sequencing used peripheral blood, obtained in the first trimester of pregnancy. This receptor was obtained from a female donor in good health, enrolled as a control in a pregnancy study.

CDR3 sequence (DNA): TGCGCCAGCAGCCAAGACCGGGACAGGGGCTATGGCTACACCTTC. Residues: CASSQDRDRGYGYTF. The chain carries TRBV4-3 and TRBJ1-2; TRBD1 matches 10 bases. Germline V gene sequence: CDR1 LGHNA, CDR2 YSLEER. The V and J ends lost 0 bases and 4 bases, in that order; junction bases with no gene match: 2. The CDR3 is 15 residues long.